The rows below give T cell receptor beta chains drawn from one sample of a study of shared clonotypes between healthy human individuals. Data came from immunoSEQ multiplex PCR; TCRdb stores just in-frame clones and leaves some out. In the table there are around 550,000 clones, almost 97% of which are singletons. Sequenced: naive CD4+ T cells sorted from blood. Source of these receptors: a woman aged 25 to 39 in good health. CDR3s include the opening cysteine and the closing phenylalanine or tryptophan. D genes are given only for firm matches. Clone size is stated in some rows and not others, as once, few, many or a class when expanded.

>TRBD1|TRBJ2-7|TRBV5-1|NA
CASSVGTGLHEQYF
TGCGCCAGCAGCGTAGGGACAGGGCTGCACGAGCAGTACTTC
>NA|TRBJ1-4|TRBV21-1|NA
CASSKVRAGRDEKLFF
TGTGCCAGCAGCAAAGTAAGGGCAGGGAGGGATGAAAAACTGTTTTTT
>TRBD1|TRBJ2-7|TRBV5-1|NA
CASRLTGGHEQYF
TGCGCCAGCAGACTCACAGGGGGCCACGAGCAGTACTTC
>NA|TRBJ1-1|TRBV11-2|NA
CASSLQENTEAFF
TGTGCCAGCAGCTTACAGGAGAACACTGAAGCTTTCTTT
>NA|TRBJ2-3|TRBV13|NA
CASSLYQGGTDTQYF
TGTGCCAGCAGCTTATACCAGGGCGGCACAGATACGCAGTATTTT
>NA|TRBJ2-2|TRBV5-6|NA
CASSLVQGTGELFF
TGTGCCAGCAGCTTGGTGCAGGGAACCGGGGAGCTGTTTTTT
>TRBD1|TRBJ1-1|TRBV5-1|once
CASSLQQGGTEAFF
TGCGCCAGCAGCTTACAACAGGGGGGAACTGAAGCTTTCTTT
>NA|TRBJ2-7|TRBV20-1|NA
CSAPREQYF
TGCAGTGCTCCCCGCGAGCAGTACTTC
>NA|TRBJ1-4|TRBV7-9|NA
CASSLAVLTATNEKLFF
TGTGCCAGCAGCTTAGCGGTGTTGACAGCAACTAATGAAAAACTGTTTTTT
>TRBD2|TRBJ2-1|TRBV12-5|NA
CASGLGLGTRLGYNEQFF
TGTGCTAGTGGTTTGGGCCTGGGGACTAGGTTAGGGTACAATGAGCAGTTCTTC
>NA|TRBJ2-5|TRBV6-1|NA
CASSLAEETQYF
TGTGCCAGCAGTTTAGCGGAAGAGACCCAGTACTTC
>NA|TRBJ2-1|TRBV7-9|once
CASSQEEGVNEQFF
TGTGCCAGCAGCCAGGAGGAGGGTGTAAATGAGCAGTTCTTC
>NA|TRBJ1-2|TRBV29-1|NA
CSVGDGYGYTF
TGCAGCGTAGGAGACGGCTATGGCTACACCTTC
>NA|TRBJ1-1|TRBV11-2|NA
CASSPRGENTEAFF
TGTGCCAGCAGCCCAAGAGGGGAGAACACTGAAGCTTTCTTT
>NA|TRBJ2-1|TRBV18|NA
CASSRRRDSYNEQFF
TGTGCCAGCTCCCGCCGCCGGGACTCCTACAATGAGCAGTTCTTC
>NA|TRBJ2-3|TRBV29-1|NA
CSVTDGSTDTQYF
TGCAGCGTAACGGACGGATCCACAGATACGCAGTATTTT
>TRBD2|TRBJ2-7|TRBV28|few
CASITGTSGPSYEQYF
TGTGCCAGCATCACAGGGACTAGCGGGCCCTCCTACGAGCAGTACTTC
>TRBD2|TRBJ2-1|TRBV4-2|NA
CASSQGTSGGSSYNEQFF
TGTGCCAGCAGCCAAGGGACTAGCGGGGGCAGCTCCTACAATGAGCAGTTCTTC
>NA|TRBJ2-5|TRBV6-5|NA
CASSQPGRKQETQYF
TGTGCCAGCAGTCAACCGGGACGGAAGCAAGAGACCCAGTACTTC
>TRBD1|TRBJ2-7|TRBV18|NA
CASSPGTVSTYEQYF
TGTGCCAGCTCACCAGGGACAGTTTCAACCTACGAGCAGTACTTC